This T cell receptor (beta chain) stems from a study of T cells in Graves' hyperthyroidism and ophthalmopathy. Findings and limits, study-wide: Most thyroid clonotypes that were expanded above 0.001 also turned up in blood.

RNA transcripts were the template for amplifying TCR beta CDR3 regions. An initial round of RT-PCR targeting the TCR CDR3 relied on the HTBI primer set. TCRdb passed the multiplex PCR reads through MiXCR, listing each CDR3 protein once. Of roughly 510,000 distinct CDR3 sequences listed, 40% to 55% were seen once; the top ten hold about two fifths. This CDR3 has 12 amino acids. V lost 6 bases, J lost 7 bases, and 9 bases lay in between. Germline V gene lookup returns CDR1 SNHLY and CDR2 FYNNEI. Lactation, pregnancy, other autoimmune disease or uncontrolled infection led to exclusion of patients. This clonotype occurred a few times. What it binds is unknown.

The source of this sequence is an adult woman with Graves' disease, either hyperthyroidism or ophthalmopathy (not recorded which). The sequenced material came from peripheral blood or thyroid tissue (not recorded which). This rearrangement joins TRBV2 to TRBJ2-2; no clear D. The CDR3 DNA reads TGTGCCAGCAGGGGAATTCTCGGGGAGCTGTTTTTT. Translating it yields CASRGILGELFF.